This paragraph covers one TCR beta chain sequence. The data stem from a study of human CD8 memory T cell subsets. UMI-labeled 5' RACE produced the TCR beta libraries. TCRdb reanalyzed the 5' RACE reads, giving one entry per CDR3 protein sequence and no DNA. The sample data list about 17,000 distinct CDR3 sequences. The CDR3 loop spans 13 amino acids. CDR1 is MNHEY, CDR2 SVGEGT, per germline. This chain uses TRBV6-2 or TRBV6-3 with TRBJ2-1; TCRdb reports TRBD2, a call that lacks DNA to check it against. The sequencing sample was made of CD8+ stem-like memory T cells (TSCM and TCM) sorted from PBMCs. The sample's subset: stem-like memory CD8 T cells (TSTEM), CCR7+ PD-1- TIGIT-. The clonotype originates from a human donor in good health. The CDR3 here is CASALRSYNEQFF.